Listed below are T cell receptor beta chains from one sample, sequenced in a study of cytomegalovirus exposure and HLA in healthy donors. The data were produced by immunoSEQ multiplex PCR, yet TCRdb's version contains in-frame clones alone and is incomplete. The data contain 85,000 to 90,000 clones, about 70% of them singletons. Source material: PBMCs. The receptors were sampled from a man under 40 in good health and CMV-seronegative. CDR3s include the opening cysteine and the closing phenylalanine or tryptophan. Clone size is shown for a subset of rows, as once, few, many or a class of expanded clone.

V gene	J gene	CDR3 length	clone size	CDR3 protein
TRBV19	TRBJ1-5	17	-	CASSIVEDRANNQPQHF
TRBV5-6	TRBJ1-6	17	few	CASSSLKGGSINSPLHF
TRBV6-5	TRBJ1-5	15	-	CASSYSNTGDQPQHF
TRBV27	TRBJ1-2	14	-	CASSIGQGAAGYTF
TRBV11-3	TRBJ2-1	14	-	CASSDRESYNEQFF
TRBV7-3	TRBJ2-7	15	-	CASSSRPGRSTEQYF
TRBV21-1	TRBJ2-1	19	once	CASNIGFRAGVEGRNEQFF
TRBV11-1	TRBJ1-4	13	-	CASSSTGFEKLFF
TRBV5-1	TRBJ1-5	14	-	CASSYESGREPQHF
TRBV7-2	TRBJ1-2	13	-	CASSFGPSYGYTF
TRBV28	TRBJ2-1	11	-	CATGLAGQQFF
TRBV30	TRBJ2-4	12	-	CASDSGKNIQYF
TRBV27	TRBJ1-2	16	once	CASSFSQGGAIDGYTF
TRBV5-4	TRBJ1-2	14	-	CASSPSEGDYGYTF
TRBV9	TRBJ1-6	15	few	CASSAADRVLSPLHF
TRBV2	TRBJ1-1	12	few	CASLGPNTEAFF
TRBV5-1	-	15	few	CASSIGARGAYEQYF
TRBV14	TRBJ2-2	13	-	CASSQDRAGELFF
TRBV7-9	TRBJ2-1	15	few	CASSQRGQASNEQFF
TRBV19	TRBJ2-1	16	-	CASSILLAGVNNEQFF